Listed below are T cell receptor beta chains from one sample, sequenced in a study of blood T cell repertoires in COVID-19. The assay was immunoSEQ multiplex PCR, and TCRdb's table has in-frame clones only and misses some. The repertoire holds under 250,000 clones, 89% seen once, with about 4.8% in the top ten. Sequenced material: peripheral blood. These receptors were obtained from a woman in her 40s with acute or convalescent COVID-19. Both conserved end residues are part of each CDR3. The D gene is left open where the match is weak. The listing skips clone size in some rows; elsewhere it reads once, few, many or a size class.

TRBV6-5	.	.	TRBJ1-1	TGTGCCAGCAGACGAAAGAGAGAAGCTGAAGCTTTCTTT	CASRRKREAEAFF
TRBV18	TRBD1	.	TRBJ1-2	TGTGCCAGCTCACCATGGGACAGGGGGCGCGATGGCTACACCTTC	CASSPWDRGRDGYTF
TRBV6-4	.	few	TRBJ2-2	TGTGCCAGCAGGCTAGTCTCGGCCACCGGGGAGCTGTTTTTT	CASRLVSATGELFF
TRBV3-1/TRBV3-2	TRBD2	.	TRBJ2-5	TGTGCCAGCAGCATCCAGCGGGGGGGCTTAAAGACCCAGTACTTC	CASSIQRGGLKTQYF
TRBV19	TRBD1	.	TRBJ1-6	TGTGCCAGTAACGCACAGGGGATGTCTAATTCACCCCTCCACTTT	CASNAQGMSNSPLHF
TRBV5-1	TRBD2	.	TRBJ2-3	TGCGCCAGCAGCTTGAGGGGACTAGCGGGGGGTCGAATTCCCACAGATACGCAGTATTTT	CASSLRGLAGGRIPTDTQYF
TRBV6-2/TRBV6-3	.	.	TRBJ1-1	TGTGCCAGCAGTCCGGGATTGAACACTGAAGCTTTCTTT	CASSPGLNTEAFF
TRBV27	.	.	TRBJ1-6	TGTGCCAGCAGTATACGACTGGGGCAGGTCGCTTCACCCCTCCACTTT	CASSIRLGQVASPLHF
TRBV5-1	.	.	TRBJ2-5	TGCGCCAGCAGCTTGGTAAGACTTGAAGAGACCCAGTACTTC	CASSLVRLEETQYF
TRBV7-2	TRBD1	.	TRBJ2-5	TGTGCCAGCAGCTTATCGAGGACAGGAGGATCCCAGTACTTC	CASSLSRTGGSQYF
TRBV19	.	.	TRBJ1-2	TGTGCCAGTATGGGGGGTCTCGGCTATGGCTACACCTTC	CASMGGLGYGYTF
TRBV4-1	TRBD1	once	TRBJ1-2	TGCGCCAGCAGCCCGGGACAGGGTGTCTATGGCTACACCTTC	CASSPGQGVYGYTF
TRBV7-9	.	.	TRBJ1-2	TGTGCCAGCAGCGCATATTCCGGGACTCCCCTAGATGGCTACACCTTC	CASSAYSGTPLDGYTF
TRBV9	.	.	TRBJ1-1	TGTGCCAGCAGCGTAGGAGAGGGATTGAACACTGAAGCTTTCTTT	CASSVGEGLNTEAFF
TRBV9	.	few	TRBJ1-2	TGTGCCAGCACTCTAATTGGGGCTGGCTACACCTTC	CASTLIGAGYTF
TRBV5-4	.	.	TRBJ1-3	TGTGCCAGCAGCAGGGGGGGGGTCCATCGCTCTGGAAACACCATATATTTT	CASSRGGVHRSGNTIYF
TRBV6-4	.	once	TRBJ2-2	TGTGCCAGCAAACCCGGTGAGACCGGGGAGCTGTTTTTT	CASKPGETGELFF
TRBV12-3/TRBV12-4	.	.	TRBJ1-2	TGTGCCAGCAGTGTTAGCGGCCCGAATGGCTACACCTTC	CASSVSGPNGYTF
TRBV6-1	.	.	TRBJ1-1	TGTGCCAGCAGTGAATATCAACCAGGGCGATTAGCTTTCTTT	CASSEYQPGRLAFF
TRBV6-6	TRBD1	.	TRBJ1-3	TGTGCCAGCAGTCCGGGGACAGGGGGCGCCTCAGGAAACACCATATATTTT	CASSPGTGGASGNTIYF
TRBV2	.	.	TRBJ1-5	TGTGCCAGCACGCCAGGGCTCAATCAGCCCCAGCATTTT	CASTPGLNQPQHF
TRBV11-3	.	.	TRBJ1-3	TGTGCCAGCAGCCACAGCTCTGGAAACACCATATATTTT	CASSHSSGNTIYF
TRBV6-1	.	.	TRBJ2-5	TGTGCCAGCAGTGAACCCTCCTTATGGACCCAGTACTTC	CASSEPSLWTQYF
TRBV7-9	TRBD2	.	TRBJ2-1	TGTGCCAGCAGCCCCGGTCGGTTAGCGGGCAGATCGACCGCCGATGAGCAGTTCTTC	CASSPGRLAGRSTADEQFF
TRBV19	TRBD1	.	TRBJ1-2	TGTGCCAGTAGTATTTCGACAGGGGGCGCCTATGGCTACACCTTC	CASSISTGGAYGYTF
TRBV15	.	.	TRBJ1-5	TGTGCCACCAGCAGAGACCAGGAAAAGCCCCAGCATTTT	CATSRDQEKPQHF
TRBV18	TRBD2	.	TRBJ2-3	TGTGCCAGCTCACCACCGAACAGCGGGGGGGCCCCAGATACGCAGTATTTT	CASSPPNSGGAPDTQYF
TRBV25-1	.	.	TRBJ1-2	TGTGCCAGCAGTGAACGAATTCGGGACGGGGGATTGGGCTACACCTTC	CASSERIRDGGLGYTF
TRBV6-5	.	.	TRBJ1-4	TGTGCCAGCAGTTACGCGACAGGTCCGGGGAATGCACTGTTTTTT	CASSYATGPGNALFF
TRBV11-2	.	.	TRBJ2-2	TGTGCCAGCAGCTTAGGGTGGGGCGGGGCAAGACCCGGGGAGCTGTTTTTT	CASSLGWGGARPGELFF
TRBV25-1	.	once	TRBJ1-6	TGTGCCAGCAGTGGACTAGGAAATTCACCCCTCCACTTT	CASSGLGNSPLHF
TRBV5-1	.	.	TRBJ1-1	TGCGCCAGCAGCTTGCAGGCGGGGTCTGAAGCTTTCTTT	CASSLQAGSEAFF
TRBV5-1	TRBD1	.	TRBJ2-1	TGCGCCAGCAGCTTGGGGGACAGTGTTTACAATGAGCAGTTCTTC	CASSLGDSVYNEQFF
TRBV10-3	TRBD1	once	TRBJ1-1	TGTGCCACGACGAGAACAGGGGATCCAGTAGCTTTCTTT	CATTRTGDPVAFF
TRBV5-1	.	.	TRBJ2-3	TGCGCCAGCAGCGTGCGGTTAGTCACAGATACGCAGTATTTT	CASSVRLVTDTQYF
TRBV5-1	TRBD2	.	TRBJ2-3	TGCGCCAGCAGCTTGGTGTTTAGCGGGGGTCTCACAGATACGCAGTATTTT	CASSLVFSGGLTDTQYF
TRBV4-2	TRBD1	.	TRBJ1-4	TGTGCCAGCAGCCAGACGGACAGGGTCGGTGAAAAACTGTTTTTT	CASSQTDRVGEKLFF
TRBV3-1/TRBV3-2	TRBD1	.	TRBJ1-2	TGTGCCAGCAGCCAAGTCAGGGGGATTGGGCATGGCTACACCTTC	CASSQVRGIGHGYTF
TRBV6-1	.	.	TRBJ2-1	TGTGCCAGCAGTGAAGTAGTGGCAGGGCGCGGCAATGAGCAGTTCTTC	CASSEVVAGRGNEQFF
TRBV27	.	.	TRBJ1-1	TGTGCCAGCAGTCCAGGACAAGTGAACACTGAAGCTTTCTTT	CASSPGQVNTEAFF
TRBV5-4	TRBD2	.	TRBJ2-5	TGTGCCAGCAGCTTACGCGGGGGGGCCCCCGGGACCCAGTACTTC	CASSLRGGAPGTQYF